Listed below are T cell receptor beta chains from one sample, sequenced in a study of T-cell memory formation after mild COVID-19. One entry per CDR3 protein results from TCRdb running MiXCR on the 5' RACE reads. Of about 270,000 distinct CDR3 sequences listed, approximately 15% are singletons. Sequencing input: PBMCs or a T cell subset sorted from them (not recorded which). These receptors all stem from an adult woman who had mild COVID-19 (a few samples of this study predate the infection). Cell type and time point are not known. CDR3s include the opening cysteine and the closing phenylalanine or tryptophan. Fields, in order: clone size, J gene, D gene, V gene, CDR3 protein, CDR3 DNA. D genes are given only for firm matches. Expanded clones get a size class; other rows say once, few or many, or leave the size out.

few,TRBJ2-1,.,TRBV24-1,CATRSNTGVGADEQFF,TGTGCCACCAGATCCAACACCGGGGTCGGGGCGGATGAGCAGTTCTTC
few,TRBJ2-1,.,TRBV10-3,CAISTRGFANEQFF,TGTGCCATCAGTACTAGGGGCTTCGCCAATGAGCAGTTCTTC
.,TRBJ2-1,TRBD2,TRBV5-4,CASSSGTSGRPNEQFF,TGTGCCAGCAGCTCGGGAACTAGCGGGAGGCCCAATGAGCAGTTCTTC
.,TRBJ2-7,.,TRBV11-3,CASSSDRRQQYF,TGTGCCAGCAGCTCGGACCGACGCCAGCAGTACTTC
.,TRBJ2-2,.,TRBV14,CASRQEINTGELFF,TGTGCCAGCAGACAGGAAATTAACACCGGGGAGCTGTTTTTT
.,TRBJ1-5,.,TRBV4-2,CASSQVGGQSNQPQHF,TGTGCCAGCAGCCAAGTTGGAGGGCAGAGCAATCAGCCCCAGCATTTT
.,TRBJ2-5,.,TRBV12-3/TRBV12-4,CASSTQETQYF,TGTGCCAGCAGCACCCAAGAGACCCAGTACTTC
.,TRBJ1-2,.,TRBV6-5,CASSYYRGAYGYTF,TGTGCCAGCAGTTACTACCGTGGGGCCTATGGCTACACCTTC
few,TRBJ2-5,.,TRBV20-1,CSARVPTTRIETQYF,TGCAGTGCTAGAGTTCCCACGACACGGATAGAGACCCAGTACTTC
.,TRBJ1-2,.,TRBV5-1,CASSLSRGEGYGYTF,TGCGCCAGCAGCTTGAGCAGGGGCGAAGGCTATGGCTACACCTTC
few,TRBJ1-1,TRBD1,TRBV5-1,CASGGTGEAFF,TGCGCCAGCGGGGGGACAGGTGAAGCTTTCTTT
few,TRBJ2-1,.,TRBV6-2/TRBV6-3,CASNRLDNEQFF,TGTGCCAGCAACCGACTAGACAATGAGCAGTTCTTC
many,TRBJ2-5,TRBD2,TRBV3-1,CASSELAGWETQYF,TGTGCCAGCAGCGAACTAGCGGGGTGGGAGACCCAGTACTTC
.,TRBJ2-1,TRBD1,TRBV12-3/TRBV12-4,CASSLRGPRGQYNEQFF,TGTGCCAGCAGTTTAAGGGGTCCCAGGGGGCAGTACAATGAGCAGTTCTTC
.,TRBJ2-5,.,TRBV12-3/TRBV12-4,CASSADGRSRRRETQYF,TGTGCCAGCAGTGCCGACGGCCGTTCCCGACGTAGGGAGACCCAGTACTTC
.,TRBJ1-3,.,TRBV19,CASSSEGGNTIYF,TGTGCCAGTAGTTCTGAGGGGGGAAACACCATATATTTT
few,TRBJ1-6,.,TRBV14,CASSQDWSSPLHF,TGTGCCAGCAGCCAAGATTGGAGTTCTCCCCTCCACTTT
.,TRBJ1-4,.,TRBV7-2,CASSQSGAAEKLFF,TGTGCCAGCAGTCAATCTGGAGCAGCCGAAAAACTGTTTTTT
few,TRBJ1-1,.,TRBV5-1,CASSFRQGSTEAFF,TGCGCCAGCAGCTTCCGTCAGGGGAGCACTGAAGCTTTCTTT
.,TRBJ1-4,.,TRBV4-2,CASSQVTGTNEKLFF,TGTGCCAGCAGCCAAGTTACGGGTACTAATGAAAAACTGTTTTTT
few,TRBJ2-5,.,TRBV5-1,CASSLATGVQETQYF,TGCGCCAGCAGCTTGGCCACGGGAGTACAAGAGACCCAGTACTTC
.,TRBJ1-2,TRBD1,TRBV2,CAEQGAYGYTF,TGTGCCGAACAGGGGGCATATGGCTACACCTTC
few,TRBJ2-5,.,TRBV11-2,CASSLGDGGSETQYF,TGTGCCAGCAGCTTAGGGGATGGCGGGTCGGAGACCCAGTACTTC
few,TRBJ2-7,TRBD2,TRBV30,CAWSVAGVFYEQYF,TGTGCCTGGAGTGTCGCGGGAGTATTCTACGAGCAGTACTTC
many,TRBJ2-3,TRBD2,TRBV20-1,CSARLAGKGPDTQYF,TGCAGTGCTAGACTAGCGGGAAAGGGACCAGATACGCAGTATTTT
few,TRBJ2-2,.,TRBV20-1,CSARRPGVDYTGELFF,TGCAGTGCTAGACGCCCAGGGGTTGATTACACCGGGGAGCTGTTTTTT
.,TRBJ2-1,.,TRBV5-1,CASSIKPPGVSSYNEQFF,TGCGCCAGCAGCATAAAACCCCCAGGGGTCAGTTCCTACAATGAGCAGTTCTTC
.,TRBJ2-7,TRBD1,TRBV27,CASSPGPGQAPEQYF,TGTGCCAGCAGTCCTGGGCCGGGACAGGCTCCCGAGCAGTACTTC
.,TRBJ1-1,.,TRBV6-2/TRBV6-3,CASSYGRAGRHTEAFF,TGTGCCAGCAGTTACGGCAGAGCCGGGCGGCACACTGAAGCTTTCTTT
few,TRBJ2-4,.,TRBV27,CASTPLGGLAKNIQYF,TGTGCCAGCACCCCCCTGGGGGGACTAGCCAAAAACATTCAGTACTTC
.,TRBJ2-6,TRBD1,TRBV5-1,CASSPTGNGGANVLTF,TGCGCCAGCAGCCCGACAGGGAATGGAGGGGCCAACGTCCTGACTTTC
few,TRBJ1-2,.,TRBV4-1,CASSQEAGLNYGYTF,TGCGCCAGCAGCCAAGAAGCAGGGCTTAACTATGGCTACACCTTC
many,TRBJ2-3,.,TRBV11-2,CASSSSTSTDTQYF,TGTGCCAGCAGCTCCTCGACTAGCACAGATACGCAGTATTTT
.,TRBJ2-3,.,TRBV19,CASSIGDHTDTQYF,TGTGCCAGTAGTATAGGGGACCACACAGATACGCAGTATTTT
.,TRBJ2-7,.,TRBV12-3/TRBV12-4,CASSLSLAVSYEQYF,TGTGCCAGCAGTTTATCCCTAGCCGTCTCCTACGAGCAGTACTTC
.,TRBJ1-5,TRBD1,TRBV4-3,CASSQDTRARGITQPQHF,TGCGCCAGCAGCCAAGATACCCGGGCCAGGGGGATAACTCAGCCCCAGCATTTT
many,TRBJ2-7,.,TRBV6-2/TRBV6-3,CASSYDGYEQYF,TGTGCCAGCAGTTACGACGGCTACGAGCAGTACTTC
many,TRBJ1-1,.,TRBV6-5,CASSYRNTEAFF,TGTGCCAGCAGTTACAGGAACACTGAAGCTTTCTTT
few,TRBJ1-1,.,TRBV7-2,CASSLSRGEAFF,TGTGCCAGCAGCTTGTCGCGGGGTGAAGCTTTCTTT
few,TRBJ2-1,.,TRBV9,CASALEPYSYNEQFF,TGTGCCAGCGCTCTAGAGCCCTACTCATACAATGAGCAGTTCTTC
few,TRBJ1-1,TRBD1,TRBV4-1,CASSHPGQGRNTEAFF,TGCGCCAGCAGCCATCCCGGACAGGGGCGGAACACTGAAGCTTTCTTT
.,TRBJ2-2,.,TRBV6-1,CASTLERGTGELFF,TGTGCCAGCACCTTGGAGAGGGGCACCGGGGAGCTGTTTTTT
many,TRBJ2-1,.,TRBV7-6,CASSLGQGRGDEQFF,TGTGCCAGCAGCTTAGGCCAGGGGAGGGGGGATGAGCAGTTCTTC
few,TRBJ2-5,.,TRBV27,CASSLSYGPSRETQYF,TGTGCCAGCAGTTTGAGTTATGGGCCCAGTAGGGAGACCCAGTACTTC
few,TRBJ2-7,.,TRBV19,CASSTPQGSTYEQYF,TGTGCCAGTAGTACCCCCCAGGGGAGTACCTACGAGCAGTACTTC
many,TRBJ1-6,.,TRBV2,CASSYGQANSPLHF,TGTGCCAGCAGTTATGGCCAGGCTAATTCACCCCTCCACTTT
.,TRBJ2-7,TRBD1,TRBV6-1,CAGQGAYEQYF,TGTGCCGGACAGGGGGCATACGAGCAGTACTTC
.,TRBJ2-1,.,TRBV2,CASSEGQRYNEQFF,TGTGCCAGCAGTGAAGGACAGCGATACAATGAGCAGTTCTTC
few,TRBJ1-2,.,TRBV30,CAWSVLAHGYTF,TGTGCCTGGAGTGTTCTGGCGCATGGCTACACCTTC
.,TRBJ2-7,TRBD1,TRBV7-2,CASSIGQVYEQYF,TGTGCCAGCAGCATCGGACAGGTCTACGAGCAGTACTTC
few,TRBJ2-1,TRBD1,TRBV10-3,CAISMDRDNEQFF,TGTGCCATCAGCATGGACAGGGACAATGAGCAGTTCTTC
.,TRBJ1-1,.,TRBV12-3/TRBV12-4,CASTAGVRDTEAFF,TGTGCCAGCACCGCAGGGGTTAGGGACACTGAAGCTTTCTTT
.,TRBJ2-5,TRBD2,TRBV6-1,CASSEFGIAGPQETQYF,TGTGCCAGCAGTGAATTCGGGATAGCGGGACCTCAAGAGACCCAGTACTTC
few,TRBJ1-1,.,TRBV3-1,CASSQDSTIRGTEAFF,TGTGCCAGCAGCCAAGACAGTACGATCAGAGGCACTGAAGCTTTCTTT
many,TRBJ2-3,TRBD2,TRBV4-3,CASSTGTSRSDTQYF,TGCGCCAGCAGCACCGGGACTAGTCGGTCAGATACGCAGTATTTT
.,TRBJ1-1,.,TRBV6-4,CASSERGATEAFF,TGTGCCAGCAGCGAGAGGGGGGCTACTGAAGCTTTCTTT
few,TRBJ1-2,.,TRBV19,CASRNLAYGYTF,TGTGCCAGTAGGAACTTGGCCTATGGCTACACCTTC